This record looks at one TCR beta chain sequence and its context. In its sample, this clonotype was seen many times. The specificity of this receptor is unknown. It has no much larger one-base neighbor in the sample; base qualities were not kept. In the germline V gene, CDR1 corresponds to SGHTA and CDR2 to FQGTGA. The germline V end is reduced by 2 bases and the J end by 6 bases; junction bases left unmatched: 7. From cysteine to phenylalanine, the CDR3 is 16 amino acids long. Of all the DNA, just the CDR3 is kept, 48 bases in frame from base 1. The sample originates from a study of human T cells and chemical hapten exposure (dated by TCRdb to the early 2020s). Regarding the study in general: For sensitization, 2% DPC in acetone was applied to an approximately 2 cm by approximately 2 cm area of upper inner arm skin. Weekly therapeutic DPC doses were additionally applied to the scalp of patients throughout the roughly 25-week study period. Patch testing on the upper back used Finn chambers containing 0.01% DPC, with scoring done after 6 days according to International Contact Dermatitis Research Group standards. Alopecia areata with under or over 50% scalp involvement, alopecia totalis and alopecia universalis were represented in the patient cohort, which was mostly female. Libraries were pooled for sequencing, and per-sample TCR yields varied mainly because of small differences in library volumes within the pool. The study tracked peripheral blood TCR repertoire changes in vivo during primary and secondary sensitization to the hapten diphenylcyclopropenone (DPC) in alopecia patients. Patient blood was sampled pre-sensitization (week 0) and at 2, 6 and about 24 weeks after DPC sensitization. For TCR sequencing, blood came from 25 to 35 alopecia patients at anywhere from one to four time points (pre-sensitization, 2, 6 and 24 weeks). Paper-wide results and their limitations: The number of TCRs above 1 in 1000 frequency did not change with DPC sensitization; there was no evidence of global repertoire structure alterations. Alopecia, a presumed autoimmune disease, was present in all patients, so the immune response of the patients might differ from that of healthy individuals. A positive correlation was found between the number of PT1 expanded TCRs and patch test score, with significance reached at thresholds 8, 16 and 32 but not 4. Significantly more large CDR3 similarity clusters were formed by expanded TCRs than by pre-sensitization or healthy control sets, consistent with antigen-driven responses. Repeated subsampling changed both the strength of the expansion versus patch-test correlation and the threshold at which the correlation became significant.

Library construction relied on RACE. Sequenced using a NextSeq 500. Library preparation attached unique molecular identifiers to individual cDNA molecules for quantitative, reproducible TCR counting. For every blood RNA sample, sequencing covered both the TCR alpha and TCR beta chains. The paper's processing steps were these. The median number of TCRs per sample was 95,638, ranging from roughly 23,224 to 690,600. The Decombinator software suite was used to annotate the V, J and CDR3 of the TCR reads. Every sample was subsampled to the same number of TCRs (28,000) for the PS versus PT1 abundance plots. TCRs were defined as expanded if absent before sensitization and observed at least eight times at the 2-week time point. TCRdb handled the public reads itself, with Q25 trimming in fastp and clone calling in MiXCR, and kept productive beta chains. For every CDR3 protein sequence, its rows merge into one entry that carries the most common genes and DNA. The authors' filters were not applied to this entry. For this sample there are tens of thousands of distinct CDR3 sequences; 11% appear just once. Roughly 2.3% of the sample is in the top ten clones.

Reading the label with the study, this specimen's time point is: patch test 3, about 24 weeks after DPC sensitization. What this sample's treatment or condition label stands for: therapeutic diphenylcyclopropenone sensitization with weekly scalp DPC. At every patch-test visit, the blood draw took place before the patch test was put on. Eligible patients were aged 18 to 70, diagnosed with alopecia, deemed suitable for DPC therapy, and excluded if pregnant. Unfractionated whole blood was collected in Tempus Blood RNA tubes, and total RNA was extracted from that blood. The sequence came from a woman aged 25 to 39 with alopecia areata. Some clones in this sample may be carry-over from other donors' samples. This specimen was whole blood, taken in connection with sensitization to the hapten diphenylcyclopropenone (DPC). The chain is encoded by TRBV7-3 joined to TRBJ2-1; 10 bases in between match TRBD2. The CDR3 region: CASSLARSGRANEQFF. The nucleotide sequence is given as TGTGCCAGCAGCTTAGCCCGCAGCGGGAGGGCCAATGAGCAGTTCTTC.